Each of the 18 T cell receptor beta chains below was sequenced from the same sample in a study of regulatory T cells in long-lasting Graves disease. Time point reported: persistent/refractory GD, antithyroid drugs over 5 years with positive TRAb. Extracted RNA from PBMCs served as the source of the TCR library. Through Arm-PCR of CDR3 regions and iRepertoire HTBI primers, TCR beta libraries were built. Using its own MiXCR run on the multiplex PCR reads, TCRdb lists one record per CDR3 protein. The sample lists around 500,000 distinct CDR3 sequences, more than 20% occurring once. The sample was peripheral blood mononuclear cells (PBMCs), taken when the disease was refractory, from a patient treated with antithyroid drugs. All receptors come from a female donor with Graves disease.

Points on this clonotype: This may arise from a read error, as a much more abundant clone is one base away. The gene calls are TRBV29-1 and TRBJ1-1; D unresolved. Germline-derived CDR1 and CDR2 are SQVTM and ANQGSEA. CDR3 length: 12 residues. The CDR3 spells CSVVEKSAEASF. Here the CDR3 DNA reads TGCAGCGTTGTGGAAAAGAGCGCTGAAGCTTCCTTT.

A few counts support this clonotype. V usage is TRBV6-4 and J usage is TRBJ2-1, with a possible D match to TRBD2 (6 bases). CDR3 size: 14 residues. The V gene's germline CDR1 is MRHNA and CDR2 SNTAGT. Trimming left V 4 bases short and J 5 bases short, with 12 bases between. The CDR3 nucleotides are TGTGCCAGCAGTGTCGGTAGCGGCCACAATGAGCAGTTCTTC. As protein: CASSVGSGHNEQFF.

V is TRBV20-1 and J is TRBJ1-2; 10 bases align to TRBD1. With 3 bases clipped from V and 4 bases from J, the junction kept 11 bases outside the gene matches. The length of the CDR3 is 16 residues. CDR1 DFQATT and CDR2 SNEGSKA come from the germline V gene (reference sequence). The CDR3 reads CSARGGGTGEIYGYTF. DNA for the CDR3: TGCAGTGCTAGGGGGGGGGGGACAGGGGAGATCTATGGCTACACCTTC.

The chain links TRBV2 to TRBJ1-2; D not certain. The germline gives CDR1 SNHLY, CDR2 FYNNEI. Trimming left V 5 bases short and J 5 bases short, with 15 bases between. This CDR3 has 14 amino acids. CDR3 loop: CASSLAQENYGYTF. For the CDR3, the DNA is TGTGCCAGCAGTTTAGCCCAGGAGAATTATGGCTACACCTTC. The whole variable domain, filled in from reference TRBV2 and TRBJ1-2, reads EPEVTQTPSHQVTQMGQEVILRCVPISNHLYFYWYRQILGQKVEFLVSFYNNEISEKSEIFDDQFSVERPDGSNFTLKIRSTKLEDSAMYFCASSLAQENYGYTFGSGTRLTVV.

There are a few counts of this clonotype. V usage is TRBV7-2 and J usage is TRBJ2-3; the match to TRBD2 covers 9 bases. The V gene's germline CDR1 is SGHTA and CDR2 FQGNSA. The CDR3 has 15 amino acids. Trimming took 4 bases from V and 2 from J; bases not matched to a gene: 4. The CDR3 DNA reads as TGTGCCAGCAGCTATAGCGGGAGTATCACAGATACGCAGTATTTT. It translates to CASSYSGSITDTQYF. Drawing the rest from reference TRBV7-2 and TRBJ2-3, the complete variable domain is GAGVSQSPSNKVTEKGKDVELRCDPISGHTALYWYRQSLGQGLEFLIYFQGNSAPDKSGLPSDRFSAERTGGSVSTLTIQRTQQEDSAVYLCASSYSGSITDTQYFGPGTRLTVL.

This clonotype was seen ten or more times. The genes are TRBV18 and TRBJ1-2; no reliable D call. The V gene's germline CDR1 is KGHSH and CDR2 LQKENI. The CDR3 spans 13 residues. Trimming removed 3 bases from V and 4 bases from J, with 9 bases in between. For the CDR3, the DNA is TGTGCCAGCTCACCTGGGAGCCTCTATGGCTACACCTTC. Protein product: CASSPGSLYGYTF.

The V gene is TRBV6-2 or TRBV6-3, the J gene TRBJ1-1; TRBD1 aligns across 8 bases. Germline V CDR1 and CDR2: MNHEY, SVGEGT. With V trimmed by 5 bases and J by 1 base, 12 bases remained unmatched. The CDR3 runs 17 residues. The CDR3 DNA reads as TGTGCCAGCAGTGAGCATTGGACAGGGTTAAAGAACACTGAAGCTTTCTTT. Translated, it gives CASSEHWTGLKNTEAFF.

This clonotype was counted ten times or more. The chain couples TRBV28 to TRBJ2-7, with D hard to call. This CDR3 has 15 amino acids. Germline lookup yields CDR1 MDHEN and CDR2 SYDVKM. V shed 3 bases and J shed 1 base, with 13 bases lying between them. The CDR3 nucleotides are TGTGCCAGCAGTTTCGGGCGCATGTCTTCCTACGAGCAGTACTTC. Amino acids: CASSFGRMSSYEQYF.

Ten or more counts support this clonotype. The chain uses TRBV20-1 and TRBJ2-7; 8 bases map to TRBD1. The CDR3 is 14 residues long. V lost 6 bases to trimming and J lost 6 bases; unmatched junction nucleotides: 13. Germline values: CDR1 DFQATT, CDR2 SNEGSKA (reference sequence). The CDR3, as DNA: TGCAGTGCCGGACGGACAGGGAACTTTCGCGAGCAGTACTTC. Encoded protein: CSAGRTGNFREQYF.

This clonotype was detected a few times. V usage is TRBV7-3 and J usage is TRBJ2-1, with 10 bases that match TRBD1. Germline lookup yields CDR1 SGHTA and CDR2 FQGTGA. Germline trimming cut 1 base from V and 8 bases from J; bases unmatched to any gene: 8. The CDR3 extends over 16 amino acids. CDR3 sequence: CASSLSGTGAQDEQFF. CDR3 sequence (DNA): TGTGCCAGCAGCTTAAGTGGGACAGGGGCGCAGGATGAGCAGTTCTTC.

This clonotype was seen more than once but under ten times. The rearrangement uses TRBV4-2 and TRBJ1-5; 7 nucleotides match TRBD1. CDR3 length: 14 residues. Germline assignment: CDR1 LGHNA and CDR2 YNFKEQ. V shed 2 bases, J shed 7 bases, and the junction held 5 bases outside the gene matches. Here the CDR3 reads CASSQRGQIQPQHF. For the CDR3, the DNA is TGTGCCAGCAGCCAAAGGGGACAGATCCAGCCCCAGCATTTT.

This clonotype came up a few times. V and J are TRBV5-1 and TRBJ1-4, with 8 bases lining up with TRBD1. The CDR3 is 13 amino acids. The trim removed 7 bases at V and 8 bases at J, leaving 7 bases unmatched. Germline V gene lookup returns CDR1 SGHRS and CDR2 YFSETQ. This chain's CDR3 is CASSGQGREKLFF. The DNA of the CDR3 is TGCGCCAGCTCCGGACAGGGACGCGAAAAACTGTTTTTT.

This clonotype was recorded many times. J is TRBJ2-7 and V is TRBV28; the match to TRBD1 covers 8 bases. CDR3 length: 15 amino acids. V lost 1 base to trimming and J lost 1 base; unmatched junction nucleotides: 3. Germline CDR1 reads MDHEN; CDR2 reads SYDVKM. The CDR3 DNA reads TGTGCCAGCAGTTTATATGGGACAGGTTCCTACGAGCAGTACTTC. Translating gives CASSLYGTGSYEQYF.

This clonotype was detected many times. The chain carries TRBV7-9 and TRBJ2-5; 8 bases line up with TRBD1. J lost 6 bases, V lost 5 bases, and 14 bases had no gene match. CDR1 and CDR2 from the germline V gene are SEHNR and FQNEAQ (reference sequence). The CDR3 has 16 residues. The CDR3 is CASSPATGEVEKTQYF. The CDR3, as DNA: TGTGCCAGCAGCCCAGCGACAGGGGAGGTTGAAAAGACCCAGTACTTC.

The sample holds many counts of this clonotype. The chain employs TRBV29-1 and TRBJ2-2; tentative D call: TRBD1 (5 bases). The CDR3 totals 13 residues. The germline CDR1 and CDR2 sequences are SQVTM and ANQGSEA. The ends were cut back, 6 bases at V and 0 bases at J, with 8 bases in the middle. Written as DNA, the CDR3 is TGCAGCGTAGGGGTTACGAACACCGGGGAGCTGTTTTTT. This gives the protein CSVGVTNTGELFF.

This clonotype was counted a few times. V usage is TRBV9 and J usage is TRBJ2-7; 12 positions agree with TRBD2. J was trimmed by 1 base and V by 0 bases; bases with no gene match: 11. This CDR3 contains 19 residues. Germline V lookup: CDR1 SGDLS, CDR2 YYNGEE. The DNA for the CDR3 is TGTGCCAGCAGCGTAGGGCTGACGACTAGCGGGAGTGTTTCCTACGAGCAGTACTTC. Translating it yields CASSVGLTTSGSVSYEQYF.

There are a few counts of this clonotype. The V gene is TRBV20-1, the J gene TRBJ2-7; no clear D gene. The V gene's germline CDR1 is DFQATT and CDR2 SNEGSKA (reference sequence). Trimming stripped 0 bases from V and 2 bases from J, with 8 bases between. The CDR3 spans 13 residues. The CDR3 sequence: CSARDLYAYEQYF. In DNA form, the CDR3 reads TGCAGTGCTAGAGATCTATATGCCTACGAGCAGTACTTC.

This clonotype was seen a handful of times. The chain carries TRBV6-2 or TRBV6-3 and TRBJ2-5; maybe TRBD1 (5 bases). Trimming shortened V by 0 bases and J by 4 bases, and 15 bases separated the two germline ends. Germline CDR1 is MNHEY and CDR2 is SVGEGT. This CDR3 has 16 amino acids. The CDR3 DNA follows: TGTGCCAGCAGTTACTCGACTTCGGGCAGGGCAGAGACCCAGTACTTC. Its protein product is CASSYSTSGRAETQYF.